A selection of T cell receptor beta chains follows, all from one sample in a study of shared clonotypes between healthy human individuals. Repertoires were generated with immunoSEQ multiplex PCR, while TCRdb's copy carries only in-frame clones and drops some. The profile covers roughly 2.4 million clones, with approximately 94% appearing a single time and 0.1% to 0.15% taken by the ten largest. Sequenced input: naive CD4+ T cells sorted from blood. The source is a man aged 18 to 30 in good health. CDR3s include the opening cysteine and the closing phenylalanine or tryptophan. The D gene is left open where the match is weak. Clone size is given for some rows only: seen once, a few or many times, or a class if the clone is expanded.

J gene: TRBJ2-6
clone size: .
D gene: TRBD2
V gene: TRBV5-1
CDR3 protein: CASSPASRLAVSGANVLTF
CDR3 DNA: TGCGCCAGCAGCCCCGCTTCGCGGCTAGCGGTCTCTGGGGCCAACGTCCTGACTTTC

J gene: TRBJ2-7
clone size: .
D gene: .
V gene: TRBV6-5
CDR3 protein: CASSYDRNYEQYF
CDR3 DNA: TGTGCCAGCAGTTACGATAGGAACTACGAGCAGTACTTC

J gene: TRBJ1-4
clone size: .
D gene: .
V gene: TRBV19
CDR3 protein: CASSLKGLTNEKLFF
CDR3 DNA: TGTGCCAGTAGCCTCAAAGGCCTGACTAATGAAAAACTGTTTTTT

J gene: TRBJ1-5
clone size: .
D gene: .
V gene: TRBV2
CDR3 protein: CASRAIYSNQPQHF
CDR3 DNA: TGTGCCAGCAGGGCAATCTATAGCAATCAGCCCCAGCATTTT

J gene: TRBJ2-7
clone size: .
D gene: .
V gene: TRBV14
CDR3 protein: CASSQDLATSYEQYF
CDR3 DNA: TGTGCCAGCAGCCAAGATCTTGCAACCTCCTACGAGCAGTACTTC

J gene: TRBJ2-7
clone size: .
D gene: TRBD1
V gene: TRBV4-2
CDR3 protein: CASSQDSWDSLDYEQYF
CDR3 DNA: TGTGCCAGCAGCCAAGATTCTTGGGACAGCCTCGACTACGAGCAGTACTTC

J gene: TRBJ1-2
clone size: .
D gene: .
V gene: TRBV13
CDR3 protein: CASSLRINYGYTF
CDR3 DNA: TGTGCCAGCAGCTTAAGAATAAACTATGGCTACACCTTC

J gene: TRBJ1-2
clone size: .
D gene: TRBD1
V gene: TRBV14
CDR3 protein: CASSQATGGPFSSYGYTF
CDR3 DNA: TGTGCCAGCAGCCAAGCGACAGGGGGTCCATTTTCGTCCTATGGCTACACCTTC

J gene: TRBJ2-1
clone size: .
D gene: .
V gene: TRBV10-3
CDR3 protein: CAIRYGASPPNEQFF
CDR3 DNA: TGTGCCATCAGGTACGGGGCTTCGCCCCCTAATGAGCAGTTCTTC

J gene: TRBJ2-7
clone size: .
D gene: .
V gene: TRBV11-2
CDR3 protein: CASSLKVSVPDTYEQYF
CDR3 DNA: TGTGCCAGCAGCTTAAAGGTCTCTGTTCCGGACACCTACGAGCAGTACTTC

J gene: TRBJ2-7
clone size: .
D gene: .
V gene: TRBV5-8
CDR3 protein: CASSPDLFYEQYF
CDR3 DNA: TGTGCCAGCAGCCCCGACCTATTCTACGAGCAGTACTTC

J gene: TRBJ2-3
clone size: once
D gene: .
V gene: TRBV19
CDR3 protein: CASRTVGLYGATDTQYF
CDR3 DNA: TGTGCCAGTAGGACCGTGGGATTGTATGGGGCCACAGATACGCAGTATTTT

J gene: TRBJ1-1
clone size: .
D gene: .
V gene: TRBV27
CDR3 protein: CASSFTKAYQFFF
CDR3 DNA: TGTGCCAGCAGTTTTACGAAAGCCTACCAGTTTTTCTTT

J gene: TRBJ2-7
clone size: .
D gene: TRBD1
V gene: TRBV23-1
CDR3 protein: CASSPWTGDSYEQYF
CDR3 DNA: TGCGCCAGCAGTCCGTGGACAGGGGACTCCTACGAGCAGTACTTC

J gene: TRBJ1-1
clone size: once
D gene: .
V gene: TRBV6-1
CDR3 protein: CASSDDLNTEAFF
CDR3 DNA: TGTGCCAGCAGTGATGACCTGAACACTGAAGCTTTCTTT

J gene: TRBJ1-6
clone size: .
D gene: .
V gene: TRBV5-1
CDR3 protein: CASSPREPGSYNSPLHF
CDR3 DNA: TGCGCCAGCAGCCCTCGAGAGCCAGGCTCCTATAATTCACCCCTCCACTTT

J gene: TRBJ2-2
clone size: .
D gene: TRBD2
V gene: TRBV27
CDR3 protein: CASSWGTSGRIGELFF
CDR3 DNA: TGTGCCAGCAGTTGGGGGACTAGCGGGAGGATCGGGGAGCTGTTTTTT

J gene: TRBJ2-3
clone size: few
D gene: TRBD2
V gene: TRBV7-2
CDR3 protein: CASSPRSGSLDTQYF
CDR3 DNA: TGTGCCAGCAGCCCCCGTAGCGGGTCCCTAGATACGCAGTATTTT

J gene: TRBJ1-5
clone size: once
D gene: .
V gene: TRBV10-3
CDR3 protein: CAISEEGRLNQPQHF
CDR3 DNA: TGTGCCATCAGTGAGGAAGGGCGCCTCAATCAGCCCCAGCATTTT

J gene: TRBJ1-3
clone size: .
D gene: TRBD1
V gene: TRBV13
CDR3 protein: CASSRDRGVVAGNTIYF
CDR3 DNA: TGTGCCAGCAGCCGGGACAGGGGAGTCGTCGCTGGAAACACCATATATTTT

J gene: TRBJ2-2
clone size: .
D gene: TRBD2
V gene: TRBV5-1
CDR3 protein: CASTPLAERGTGELFF
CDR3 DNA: TGCGCCAGCACCCCCCTAGCGGAAAGAGGGACCGGGGAGCTGTTTTTT

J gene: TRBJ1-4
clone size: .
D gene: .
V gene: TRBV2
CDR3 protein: CASRGRTTAEKLFF
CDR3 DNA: TGTGCCAGCAGGGGCCGCACTACGGCTGAAAAACTGTTTTTT

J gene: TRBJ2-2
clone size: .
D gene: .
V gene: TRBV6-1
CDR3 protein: CASSSHSRPGELFF
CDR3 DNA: TGTGCCAGCAGTTCTCACAGTAGGCCCGGGGAGCTGTTTTTT

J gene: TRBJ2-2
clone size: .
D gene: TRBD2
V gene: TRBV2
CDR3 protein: CASTQLAGVGTGELFF
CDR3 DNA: TGTGCCAGCACCCAACTAGCGGGGGTTGGCACCGGGGAGCTGTTTTTT

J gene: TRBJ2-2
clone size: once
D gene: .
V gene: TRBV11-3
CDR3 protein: CASSPFTGELFF
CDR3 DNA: TGTGCCAGCAGTCCCTTCACCGGGGAGCTGTTTTTT